Each of the 21 T cell receptor beta chains below was sequenced from the same sample in a study of CD8 T cells in Susac syndrome. RNA totalling roughly 0.45 to 1 ug underwent reverse transcription with random hexamers. TCRdb redid the calling of the immunoSEQ multiplex PCR reads with MiXCR, one entry per CDR3 protein. The sample shows some 250,000 distinct CDR3 sequences, roughly 95% of them seen only once. Specimen: CD4+ T cells from PBMCs. These receptor sequences come from a human donor with Susac syndrome.

This clonotype was seen once. CDR3 amino acids: CASSFRTGGPEQYF. CDR3 DNA sequence: TGTGCCAGCAGTTTCAGGACAGGGGGGCCCGAGCAGTACTTC. This chain links TRBV12-3 or TRBV12-4 with TRBJ2-7, with 10 bases matching TRBD1. Trimming at V came to 3 bases and at J to 6 bases, leaving 5 bases not matched to a gene. The CDR3 contains 14 residues.

As to this clonotype: An end of the junction differs from the germline gene, which may be a read error. V is TRBV14 and J is TRBJ2-7, with unresolved D. The CDR3 runs to 11 residues. CDR1 is SGHDN and CDR2 is FVKESK in the germline V gene. The DNA for the CDR3 is TGTGCCAGCAGCCAAGGTCCGCAGTACCGCTTC. Encoded protein: CASSQGPQYRF.

The V call is TRBV5-6, the J call TRBJ2-4, with 7 bases matching TRBD1. This CDR3 is built from 14 residues. The germline CDR1 and CDR2 sequences are SGHDT and YYEEEE. V shed 3 bases and J 8 bases; nucleotides not matched to a gene: 8. CDR3 sequence (DNA): TGTGCCAGCAGCTCAGACAGGGTCGGAGACATTCAGTACTTC. Protein product: CASSSDRVGDIQYF.

The chain combines TRBV19 with TRBJ2-3; 12 bases map to TRBD2. V gave up 6 bases and J gave up 3 bases; unmatched junction bases: 4. CDR3 size: 15 residues. Germline V CDR1 and CDR2: LNHDA, SQIVND (reference sequence). CDR3 sequence reads: CASSTGLAGTDTQYF. Written as DNA, the CDR3 is TGTGCCAGTAGCACTGGACTAGCGGGAACAGATACGCAGTATTTT.

The rearrangement joins TRBV10-1 to TRBJ2-7; D gene ambiguous. Germline V gene sequence: CDR1 WNHNN, CDR2 SYGVQD (reference sequence). CDR3 length equals 13 residues. V gave up 8 bases and J gave up 4 bases, with 15 bases separating them. The CDR3 bases are TGCGCCAGCTCCGTGGGCTTGAGGTACGAGCAGTACTTC. Protein: CASSVGLRYEQYF.

This chain joins TRBV20-1 and TRBJ2-5; no firm D call. V lost 0 bases to trimming and J lost 5 bases, with 10 bases between them. This CDR3 has 13 residues. Germline V gives CDR1 DFQATT, CDR2 SNEGSKA (reference sequence). The CDR3 spells CSARDGQRETQYF. Written as DNA, the CDR3 is TGCAGTGCTAGAGATGGTCAGAGGGAGACCCAGTACTTC.

The chain links TRBV29-1 to TRBJ2-7, with D possibly called TRBD1 or TRBD2 (5 bases each). V was trimmed by 6 bases and J by 6 bases, leaving 18 bases between them. Germline V gene sequence: CDR1 SQVTM, CDR2 ANQGSEA. The CDR3 is 13 residues long. Here the CDR3 reads CSVRTGTYVEQYF. The CDR3 bases are TGCAGCGTAAGGACCGGGACCTACGTCGAGCAGTACTTC.

The chain employs TRBV14 and TRBJ2-7; D remains ambiguous. V was trimmed by 2 bases and J by 2 bases, leaving 10 bases between them. Germline CDR1 SGHDN, CDR2 FVKESK. The CDR3 length is 14 residues. The CDR3 DNA is TGTGCCAGCAGCCAATACGCGGAGCCCTACGAGCAGTACTTC. Translated, it gives CASSQYAEPYEQYF.

The chain joins TRBV2 to TRBJ2-5; D remains unclear. V shed 1 base and J shed 5 bases, with 8 bases lying between them. This CDR3 has 13 residues. In germline, CDR1 is SNHLY, CDR2 FYNNEI. The CDR3 DNA reads as TGTGCCAGCAGTGAAGTAGCTTCCGAGACCCAGTACTTC. Its protein product is CASSEVASETQYF.

This clonotype was counted a single time. The genes are TRBV20-1 and TRBJ2-5; D is perhaps TRBD1 (5 bases). Trimming stripped 3 bases from V and 0 bases from J, with 11 bases between. CDR1 and CDR2 (germline): DFQATT, SNEGSKA (reference sequence). The CDR3 extends over 14 amino acids. CDR3 sequence (DNA): TGCAGTGCTAGCTTGGGGCAGTACCAAGAGACCCAGTACTTC. It encodes CSASLGQYQETQYF.

The rearrangement uses TRBV9 and TRBJ2-5, with D unresolved. Trimming cost V 1 base and J 4 bases, with 8 bases left between them. Germline V gives CDR1 SGDLS, CDR2 YYNGEE. The CDR3 contains 13 residues. Here the CDR3 DNA reads TGTGCCAGCAGCGTAACTGTGATAGAGACCCAGTACTTC. This codes for CASSVTVIETQYF.

This rearrangement joins TRBV29-1 to TRBJ2-7; D gene uncertain. Germline lookup yields CDR1 SQVTM and CDR2 ANQGSEA. The CDR3 is 14 residues long. Trimming removed 7 bases at V and 1 base at J, with 17 bases between. The CDR3 coding sequence is TGCAGCGCCATACCCGGCGTAATTTCCTACGAGCAGTACTTC. Encoded protein: CSAIPGVISYEQYF.

This chain connects TRBV9 to TRBJ2-1, with D hard to call. The V gene lost 0 bases and the J gene lost 0 bases, with 16 bases spanning the gap. Germline-derived CDR1 and CDR2 are SGDLS and YYNGEE. This CDR3 is 18 amino acids long. The CDR3: CASSVAATAPSSYNEQFF. For the CDR3, the DNA is TGTGCCAGCAGCGTAGCTGCTACGGCTCCGAGCTCCTACAATGAGCAGTTCTTC.

The gene calls are TRBV4-2 and TRBJ2-7; TRBD1 might be the D (7 bases). The CDR3 runs to 16 residues. Trimming removed 0 bases at V and 5 bases at J, with 17 bases between. Germline assignment: CDR1 LGHNA and CDR2 YNFKEQ. The CDR3 loop is CASSQDQGGAFDEQYF. CDR3 nucleotide sequence: TGTGCCAGCAGCCAAGATCAGGGGGGAGCTTTCGACGAGCAGTACTTC.

This sequence joins TRBV4-2 and TRBJ1-1, with 7 bases lining up with TRBD1. The CDR3 runs to 14 residues. Germline V lookup: CDR1 LGHNA, CDR2 YNFKEQ. V trimming: 3 bases; J trimming: 5 bases; junction bases outside the gene matches: 6. The CDR3 DNA follows: TGTGCCAGCAGCCACACAGGGGTGGGGACTGAAGCTTTCTTT. Translation gives CASSHTGVGTEAFF.

This clonotype was picked up a small number of times. V gene TRBV12-3 or TRBV12-4 combines with J gene TRBJ2-3; no reliable D call. Trimming left V 7 bases short and J 6 bases short, with 8 bases between. CDR3 size: 11 residues. The CDR3 is CASTPSDTQYF. The DNA for the CDR3 is TGTGCCAGCACCCCCTCGGATACGCAGTATTTT.

The chain has TRBV3-1 and TRBJ2-1; no clear D gene. This CDR3 region has 13 residues. Trimming pared 1 base from V and 9 bases from J, leaving 10 bases between. In germline, CDR1 is LGHDT, CDR2 YNNKEL (reference sequence). CDR3 sequence reads: CASSQGERIEQFF. CDR3 nucleotides: TGTGCCAGCAGCCAAGGGGAAAGGATTGAGCAGTTCTTC.

This clonotype has just one count. The gene calls are TRBV28 and TRBJ1-1; D is unclear. The length of the CDR3 is 14 residues. CDR1 is MDHEN, CDR2 SYDVKM, per germline. The germline V and J ends were trimmed by 4 bases and 0 bases, with 9 bases remaining between them. Written as DNA, the CDR3 is TGTGCCAGCAGTTCCGGGGAGATGAACACTGAAGCTTTCTTT. Translation gives CASSSGEMNTEAFF.

V and J are TRBV27 and TRBJ2-1; a weak D match, TRBD2 (6 bases). V shed 7 bases and J shed 3 bases, with 10 bases lying between them. CDR1 and CDR2 from the germline V gene are MNHEY and SMNVEV (reference sequence). This CDR3 has 13 amino acids. Here the CDR3 reads CASNQAGYNEQFF. The CDR3 nucleotides read TGTGCCAGCAATCAAGCGGGCTACAATGAGCAGTTCTTC.

The V and J genes are TRBV5-4 and TRBJ2-3, with 7 bases aligning to TRBD2. Germline CDR1 reads SGHNT; CDR2 reads YYREEE (reference sequence). Trimming at V came to 2 bases and at J to 1 base, leaving 10 bases not matched to a gene. The CDR3 has 17 residues. This CDR3 reads CASSFESGGTGTDTQYF. CDR3 nucleotides: TGTGCCAGCAGCTTCGAGTCCGGGGGGACCGGCACAGATACGCAGTATTTT.

J is TRBJ2-7 and V is TRBV6-4, with 10 positions matching TRBD2. With 6 bases clipped from V and 6 bases from J, the junction kept 2 bases outside the gene matches. The germline gives CDR1 MRHNA, CDR2 SNTAGT. This CDR3 region has 12 residues. Written as DNA, the CDR3 is TGTGCCAGCAGAGGGACTAGCGCCGAGCAGTACTTC. It encodes CASRGTSAEQYF.